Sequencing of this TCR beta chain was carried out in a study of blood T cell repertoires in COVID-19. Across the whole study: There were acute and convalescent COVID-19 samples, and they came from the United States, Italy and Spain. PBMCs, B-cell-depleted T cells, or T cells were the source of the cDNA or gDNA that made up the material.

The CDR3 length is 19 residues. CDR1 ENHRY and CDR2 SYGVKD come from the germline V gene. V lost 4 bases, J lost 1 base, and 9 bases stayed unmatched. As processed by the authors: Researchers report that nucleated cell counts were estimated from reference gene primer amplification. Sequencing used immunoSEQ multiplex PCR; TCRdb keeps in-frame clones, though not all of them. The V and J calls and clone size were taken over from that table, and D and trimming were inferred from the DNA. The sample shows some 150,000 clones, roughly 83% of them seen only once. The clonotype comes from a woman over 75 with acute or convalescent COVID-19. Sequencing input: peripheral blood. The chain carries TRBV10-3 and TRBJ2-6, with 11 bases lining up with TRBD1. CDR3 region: CAISVDGQGAGSGANVLTF. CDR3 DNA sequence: TGTGCCATCAGTGTAGACGGACAGGGGGCAGGGTCTGGGGCCAACGTCCTGACTTTC.